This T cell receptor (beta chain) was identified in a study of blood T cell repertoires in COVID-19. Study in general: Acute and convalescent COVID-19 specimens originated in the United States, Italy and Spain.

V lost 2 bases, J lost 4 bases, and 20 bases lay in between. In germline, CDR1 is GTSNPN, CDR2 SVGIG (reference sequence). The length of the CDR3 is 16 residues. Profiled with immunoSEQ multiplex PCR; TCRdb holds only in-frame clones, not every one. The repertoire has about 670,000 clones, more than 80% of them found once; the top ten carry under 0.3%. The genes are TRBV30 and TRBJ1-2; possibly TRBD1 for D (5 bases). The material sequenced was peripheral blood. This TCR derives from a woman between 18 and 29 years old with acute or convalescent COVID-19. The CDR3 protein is CAWSLVGWNRLYGYTF. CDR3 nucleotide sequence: TGTGCCTGGAGTCTTGTGGGGTGGAACAGGCTCTATGGCTACACCTTC.